These 14 T cell receptor beta chains were sequenced from one sample in a study of CD8 T cells in ankylosing spondylitis. Study-wide points: Blood from ankylosing spondylitis patients appeared to carry a characteristic roughly eight-variant TCR beta motif.

What these receptors recognize is not known. TCRdb re-derived calls from the 5' RACE reads in MiXCR, one entry per CDR3 protein. Here the sample spans approximately 400,000 distinct CDR3 sequences, roughly 17% being singletons. The sample consisted of blood, either unsorted or a sorted T cell fraction (not recorded which). These receptors were obtained from a male donor with ankylosing spondylitis.

The rearrangement uses TRBV6-6 and TRBJ2-3, with D tentatively TRBD2 (5 bases). The CDR3 covers 10 residues. V lost 11 bases, J lost 3 bases, and 6 bases lay in between. Germline-derived CDR1 and CDR2 are MNHNY and SVGAGI (reference sequence). The CDR3, as DNA: TGTGCCGCGGGTACAGATACGCAGTATTTT. Amino acid sequence: CAAGTDTQYF.

This clonotype turned up a few times. The rearrangement links TRBV5-1 to TRBJ1-4, with 11 nucleotides matching TRBD1. The CDR3 has 16 residues. Looked up from germline, CDR1 is SGHRS and CDR2 is YFSETQ. Unmatched junction bases numbered 7, after V lost 5 bases and J lost 4 bases. The CDR3 nucleotides read TGCGCCAGCAGTCGGACAGGGGGCTATAATAATGAAAAACTGTTTTTT. Amino acid sequence: CASSRTGGYNNEKLFF. Using reference TRBV5-1 and TRBJ1-4 for the parts outside the CDR3, the full variable domain is KAGVTQTPRYLIKTRGQQVTLSCSPISGHRSVSWYQQTPGQGLQFLFEYFSETQRNKGNFPGRFSGRQFSNSRSEMNVSTLELGDSALYLCASSRTGGYNNEKLFFGSGTQLSVL.

This clonotype has a handful of counts. The gene calls are TRBV5-1 and TRBJ2-3; 7 nucleotides match TRBD1. The CDR3 spans 15 residues. CDR1 and CDR2 from the germline V gene are SGHRS and YFSETQ. V lost 2 bases and J lost 3; bases outside the gene matches: 6. The CDR3 DNA reads as TGCGCCAGCAGCTTACAGGGGTATGTGACAGATACGCAGTATTTT. This gives the protein CASSLQGYVTDTQYF.

The V call is TRBV20-1, the J call TRBJ2-2; the D gene is possibly TRBD2 (5 bases). The CDR3 spans 14 residues. Germline-derived CDR1 and CDR2 are DFQATT and SNEGSKA (reference sequence). Trimming took off 7 bases at V and 4 bases at J, with 16 bases between the two ends. CDR3: CSVQAEGLTGELFF. CDR3 DNA: TGCAGTGTCCAAGCGGAAGGTCTCACCGGGGAGCTGTTTTTT.

The CDR3 sequence: CASSGGTGERYEQYF. DNA of the CDR3: TGTGCCAGCAGCGGGGGGACAGGGGAAAGGTACGAGCAGTACTTC. This sequence joins TRBV5-6 and TRBJ2-7, with TRBD1 matching 10 bases. With 4 bases clipped from V and 4 bases from J, the junction kept 8 bases outside the gene matches. Looked up from germline, CDR1 is SGHDT and CDR2 is YYEEEE. CDR3 length: 15 residues.

This clonotype was seen ten or more times. The V and J genes are TRBV7-9 and TRBJ2-5; unclear D gene. CDR1 and CDR2 (germline): SEHNR, FQNEAQ (reference sequence). The length of the CDR3 is 14 residues. V was cut by 5 bases and J by 2 bases, with 12 bases left in between. CDR3 protein: CASSVRTEQETQYF. CDR3 DNA: TGTGCCAGCAGCGTTAGGACGGAGCAAGAGACCCAGTACTTC.

This clonotype was counted a single time. The chain combines TRBV28 with TRBJ1-5; 8 bases match TRBD1. CDR1 MDHEN and CDR2 SYDVKM come from the germline V gene. The CDR3 loop spans 14 amino acids. The V segment lost 3 bases and the J segment 6 bases; nucleotides outside the gene matches: 4. The CDR3 DNA sequence: TGTGCCAGCAGTTTTCAGGGGGCGGTTCAGCCCCAGCATTTT. Translated: CASSFQGAVQPQHF.

In its sample, this clonotype was seen once. The genes are TRBV4-1 and TRBJ2-7; 7 bases agree with TRBD2. The length of the CDR3 is 15 residues. In germline, CDR1 is MGHRA, CDR2 YSYEKL. Trimming at V came to 7 bases and at J to 1 base, leaving 10 bases not matched to a gene. CDR3: CASTPGLQPSYEQYF. The CDR3 DNA reads TGCGCCAGCACCCCGGGACTACAGCCTTCCTACGAGCAGTACTTC.

The gene calls are TRBV3-1 and TRBJ1-3; 7 nucleotides line up with TRBD1. With 6 bases clipped from V and 4 bases from J, the junction kept 15 bases outside the gene matches. Germline assignment: CDR1 LGHDT and CDR2 YNNKEL (reference sequence). The CDR3 has 17 amino acids. The CDR3 sequence: CASSPGTAYMKGNTIYF. CDR3 DNA: TGTGCCAGCAGTCCCGGGACAGCCTACATGAAGGGAAACACCATATATTTT.

This clonotype was seen a handful of times. The chain joins TRBV7-3 to TRBJ2-3; maybe TRBD2 (7 bases). Trimming removed 5 bases at V and 0 bases at J, with 15 bases between. Germline-derived CDR1 and CDR2 are SGHTA and FQGTGA. CDR3 length: 16 amino acids. The chain's CDR3 is CASSAGGLTSTDTQYF. The CDR3 DNA sequence: TGTGCCAGCAGCGCCGGGGGGCTGACTAGCACAGATACGCAGTATTTT.

Ten or more counts support this clonotype. V usage is TRBV3-1 and J usage is TRBJ1-2; unclear D gene. The CDR3 has 14 residues. The V gene's germline CDR1 is LGHDT and CDR2 YNNKEL (reference sequence). V lost 3 bases to trimming and J lost 2 bases, with 10 bases between them. The CDR3 loop reads CASSHHDRNYGYTF. In DNA form, the CDR3 reads TGTGCCAGCAGCCATCACGACCGAAACTATGGCTACACCTTC.

V usage is TRBV2 and J usage is TRBJ1-5, with a possible D match to TRBD1 (5 bases). The CDR3 runs to 15 residues. The V end was cut by 4 bases, the J end by 2 bases, with 12 bases between. Germline assignment: CDR1 SNHLY and CDR2 FYNNEI. CDR3 in DNA: TGTGCCAGCAGTGGGGGCGTTTTTCGCAATCAGCCCCAGCATTTT. The encoded protein is CASSGGVFRNQPQHF.

The chain couples TRBV30 to TRBJ1-2; D is uncertain. The V end was cut by 1 base, the J end by 5 bases, with 5 bases between. The germline V gene has CDR1 GTSNPN and CDR2 SVGIG (reference sequence). This CDR3 is 11 amino acids long. CDR3 loop: CAWSGSYGYTF. The CDR3 region has the DNA TGTGCCTGGAGTGGAAGTTATGGCTACACCTTC. Looking up the rest from reference TRBV30 and TRBJ1-2 gives the full variable domain: SQTIHQWPATLVQPVGSPLSLECTVEGTSNPNLYWYRQAAGRGLQLLFYSVGIGQISSEVPQNLSASRPQDRQFILSSKKLLLSDSGFYLCAWSGSYGYTFGSGTRLTVV.

Here the CDR3 reads CASSQGPGGREKLFF. In nucleotides, the CDR3 is TGTGCCAGCAGCCAAGGCCCTGGGGGCAGGGAAAAACTGTTTTTT. The chain has TRBV3-1 and TRBJ1-4, with a tentative D call TRBD1 (6 bases). V lost 1 base, J lost 8 bases, and 14 bases lay in between. This CDR3 contains 15 residues. CDR1 and CDR2 from the germline V gene are LGHDT and YNNKEL (reference sequence). The full variable domain, rest sourced from reference TRBV3-1 and TRBJ1-4, is DTAVSQTPKYLVTQMGNDKSIKCEQNLGHDTMYWYKQDSKKFLKIMFSYNNKELIINETVPNRFSPKSPDKAHLNLHINSLELGDSAVYFCASSQGPGGREKLFFGSGTQLSVL.